This passage covers 7 T cell receptor beta chains from one sample sequenced in a study of shared T cell receptors in the human thymus. Method: immunoSEQ multiplex PCR; TCRdb's copy keeps in-frame clones and lacks some. The sample has 600,000 or so clones, about 89% seen once; the top ten hold approximately 0.0097%. This sample also appeared in a second study, on human thymus T cells.

Sequencing used thymocytes. These TCRs come from a boy under three years old with a congenital heart defect.

V gene TRBV10-2 combines with J gene TRBJ2-1; 10 bases match TRBD2. The J segment lost 5 bases and the V segment lost 8 bases, leaving 3 bases of the junction unmatched. The germline CDR1 and CDR2 sequences are WSHSY and SAAADI. The CDR3 runs to 13 residues. The CDR3 sequence is CASLLAGDNEQFF. The CDR3 coding sequence is TGCGCCAGCCTTCTAGCGGGGGACAATGAGCAGTTCTTC.

In its sample, this clone was seen once. The chain carries TRBV7-9 and TRBJ1-1; 8 bases fit TRBD1. The J segment lost 0 bases and the V segment lost 0 bases, leaving 6 bases of the junction unmatched. The CDR3 is 17 amino acids. Germline V lookup: CDR1 SEHNR, CDR2 FQNEAQ (reference sequence). Written as DNA, the CDR3 is TGTGCCAGCAGCTTAGCCAGACAGGGGACCTTGAACACTGAAGCTTTCTTT. It translates to CASSLARQGTLNTEAFF.

The chain is built from TRBV5-1 and TRBJ1-5; D perhaps matches TRBD1 (6 bases). CDR1 and CDR2 (germline): SGHRS, YFSETQ. The CDR3 extends over 14 amino acids. The V gene lost 2 bases and the J gene lost 7 bases, with 13 bases spanning the gap. Written as DNA, the CDR3 is TGCGCCAGCAGCTTAAGCAGGGGAAAACAGCCCCAGCATTTT. Protein: CASSLSRGKQPQHF.

In DNA form, the CDR3 reads TGTGCCAGCAGTTTAGCCGAGGGAAGCGGGTCCAGCACAGATACGCAGTATTTT. It translates to CASSLAEGSGSSTDTQYF. The V call is TRBV28, the J call TRBJ2-3, with D perhaps matching TRBD2 (6 bases). V lost 2 bases to trimming and J lost 0 bases, with 18 bases between them. The CDR3 extends over 18 amino acids. The germline gives CDR1 MDHEN, CDR2 SYDVKM. The full variable domain, completed using reference TRBV28 and TRBJ2-3, is DVKVTQSSRYLVKRTGEKVFLECVQDMDHENMFWYRQDPGLGLRLIYFSYDVKMKEKGDIPEGYSVSREKKERFSLILESASTNQTSMYLCASSLAEGSGSSTDTQYFGPGTRLTVL.

V gene TRBV7-9 combines with J gene TRBJ1-2; 9 nucleotides line up with TRBD1. The CDR3 loop spans 17 amino acids. V shed 3 bases and J 3 bases; nucleotides not matched to a gene: 11. Germline lookup yields CDR1 SEHNR and CDR2 FQNEAQ (reference sequence). Written as DNA, the CDR3 is TGTGCCAGCAGCTTCCCTACTAGGACAGGGGAGGACTATGGCTACACCTTC. Encoded protein: CASSFPTRTGEDYGYTF.

This rearrangement joins TRBV18 to TRBJ2-7, with 9 bases matching TRBD1. V was pared by 6 bases and J by 4 bases, with 22 bases of the junction left unmatched. CDR1 and CDR2 from the germline V gene are KGHSH and LQKENI. The CDR3 is 19 amino acids. The CDR3 DNA reads TGTGCCAGCTCCCCCCGCCGGGACAGGGCATCAAGTGTATCGTACGAGCAGTACTTC. Translated: CASSPRRDRASSVSYEQYF.

In its sample, this clone was seen once. The chain carries TRBV28 and TRBJ2-3; 11 bases line up with TRBD2. This CDR3 region has 15 residues. Germline V gene sequence: CDR1 MDHEN, CDR2 SYDVKM. Trimming took 2 bases from V and 4 from J; bases not matched to a gene: 2. The CDR3 sequence: CASSLIAGGPDTQYF. CDR3 coding DNA: TGTGCCAGCAGTTTAATAGCGGGGGGGCCAGATACGCAGTATTTT.